This T cell receptor (beta chain) was retrieved from a study of PD-1 blockade in classical Hodgkin lymphoma (dated by TCRdb to 2018 to 2020). At the level of the whole study: Nivolumab dosing was 3 mg/kg intravenously every 2 weeks, continuing until either disease progression or unacceptable toxicity. To define a peripheral blood immune signature of response to PD-1 blockade in classical Hodgkin lymphoma, the study combined TCR beta sequencing with CyTOF.

V and J are truncated by 11 bases and 0 bases respectively, leaving an intervening sequence of 14 bases. Measured from the cysteine to the phenylalanine, the CDR3 is 14 residues long. Only the CDR3 portion is preserved as DNA: 42 bases, with reading frame beginning at the first base. In the germline V gene, CDR1 corresponds to SNHLY and CDR2 to FYNNEI. This specimen's time point label, interpreted: cycle 4 day 1 (C4D1), after 5 to 7 weeks of nivolumab. Relapse after autologous stem cell transplantation had occurred in all trial patients, and cohorts A, B and C were distinguished by prior brentuximab vedotin exposure. The trial cohort comprised some 60 patients with relapsed/refractory classical Hodgkin lymphoma whose best overall responses were complete response, partial response or progressive disease. Trial patients were treated with single-agent nivolumab in the multi-cohort phase II CheckMate 205 trial. Best overall response was determined by an independent review committee according to the 2007 International Working Group response criteria. Trial PBMCs were collected immediately before nivolumab initiation (C1D1) and during therapy at cycle 2 day 1 and cycle 4 day 1. After peripheral blood was drawn into 8 mL Vacutainer Cell Preparation Tubes, PBMCs were isolated by centrifugation and then cryopreserved.

This clone was counted once. The target of this receptor is not known. No much larger clone is present one base from it, and per-base qualities are unavailable. The paper as a whole reports these results and caveats: Baseline diversity similar to that of newly diagnosed patients was observed in trial patients achieving complete response, whereas significantly lower diversity was observed in partial responders and progressors. Only a single clinical trial cohort was studied, and what caused the repertoire differences, possibly disease activity or prior therapy, remained undefined. Lower diversity was observed in patients in whom nivolumab was started less than 1 year after ASCT, and these patients were excluded from later analyses so that confounding by immune reconstitution would be avoided. Baseline TCR diversity was reported as lower in newly diagnosed patients than in healthy donors, and lower still in relapsed/refractory patients. A significant rise by C4D1 was seen in CD4+ but not CD8+ TCR diversity (p=0.0027 vs p=0.16), with the rise being most apparent in complete responders (p=0.02).

The Qiagen DNeasy kit was used to extract genomic DNA from unsorted PBMCs and from the negatively selected CD4+ and CD8+ fractions. TCR beta CDR3 regions were subjected to amplification by immunoSEQ multiplex PCR with primers that anneal to V and J segments. A synthetic immune receptor repertoire was used to minimize amplification bias, and any remaining bias was removed computationally after sequencing. Processing in the source paper ran as follows. Repertoire diversity was quantified as the Shannon entropy index using custom Python scripts. Unsorted, CD4+ and CD8+ repertoires were analyzed separately, except for combined analyses in which CD4+ and CD8+ sequences were merged in silico. Clonal expansion was defined as a frequency increase of at least 2-fold after treatment compared with C1D1, and clones undetected at baseline were assigned a pseudocount of 0.5. Clones with 0 or 1 copy at C1D1 were defined as singleton clones, while clones with 2 or more copies were defined as non-singleton clones. By matching protein sequences in sorted samples from the same patient, clones expanded in unsorted samples were annotated as CD4+, CD8+ or unknown. Wilcoxon tests were applied to paired samples to test diversity changes from C1D1 to C4D1. In its TCRdb copy, this immuneACCESS table keeps in-frame sequences only and misses some clones. Where compared with another copy, unresolved V genes explain less than half of these, and the others have no known cause. V, J and clone size are those of that table, while D and trimming were read from the DNA. This sample comprises about 89,000 clones, 90% of them detected only once. The ten largest clones take up about 2.9% of the sample.

This receptor was obtained from a human donor with classical Hodgkin lymphoma. The V and J genes are TRBV2 and TRBJ2-1; the D gene is perhaps TRBD1, from 6 matching bases. This specimen was peripheral blood mononuclear cells (PBMCs), taken before the fourth cycle of nivolumab. DNA sequence: TGTGCCGCTACGAGGGGGAGCTCCTACAATGAGCAGTTCTTC. It translates as CAATRGSSYNEQFF.